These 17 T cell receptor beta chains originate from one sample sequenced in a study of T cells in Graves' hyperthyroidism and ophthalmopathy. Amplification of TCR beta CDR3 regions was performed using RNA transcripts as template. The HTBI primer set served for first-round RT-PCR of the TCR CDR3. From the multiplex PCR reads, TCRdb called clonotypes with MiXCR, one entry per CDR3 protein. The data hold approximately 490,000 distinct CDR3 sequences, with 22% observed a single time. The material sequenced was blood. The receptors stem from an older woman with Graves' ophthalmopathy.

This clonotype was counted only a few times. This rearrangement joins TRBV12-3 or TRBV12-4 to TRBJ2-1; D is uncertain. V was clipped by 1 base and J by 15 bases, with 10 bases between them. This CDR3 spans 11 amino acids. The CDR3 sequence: CASSLVGSLFF. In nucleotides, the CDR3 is TGTGCCAGCAGTTTAGTCGGCAGTCTGTTCTTC.

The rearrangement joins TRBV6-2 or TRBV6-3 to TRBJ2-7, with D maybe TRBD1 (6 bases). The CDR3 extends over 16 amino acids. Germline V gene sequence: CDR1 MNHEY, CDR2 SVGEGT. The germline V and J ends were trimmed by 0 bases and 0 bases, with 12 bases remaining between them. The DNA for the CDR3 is TGTGCCAGCAGTTACTCGGACAGAAAAAGCTCCTACGAGCAGTACTTC. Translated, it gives CASSYSDRKSSYEQYF.

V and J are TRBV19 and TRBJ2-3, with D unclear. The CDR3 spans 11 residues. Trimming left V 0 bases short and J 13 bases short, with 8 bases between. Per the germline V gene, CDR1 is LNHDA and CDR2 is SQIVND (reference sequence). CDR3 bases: TGTGCCAGTAGTATAGAGCGGCAGGAGTATTTT. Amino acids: CASSIERQEYF. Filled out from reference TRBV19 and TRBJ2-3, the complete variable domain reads DGGITQSPKYLFRKEGQNVTLSCEQNLNHDAMYWYRQDPGQGLRLIYYSQIVNDFQKGDIAEGYSVSREKKESFPLTVTSAQKNPTAFYLCASSIERQEYFGPGTRLTVL.

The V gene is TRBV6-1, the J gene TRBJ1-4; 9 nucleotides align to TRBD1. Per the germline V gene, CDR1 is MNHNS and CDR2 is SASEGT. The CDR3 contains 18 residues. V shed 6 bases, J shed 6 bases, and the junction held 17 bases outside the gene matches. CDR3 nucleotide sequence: TGTGCCAGCAGGACGACAGGGGGAAATGCCCGAGTATATGAAAAACTGTTTTTT. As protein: CASRTTGGNARVYEKLFF.

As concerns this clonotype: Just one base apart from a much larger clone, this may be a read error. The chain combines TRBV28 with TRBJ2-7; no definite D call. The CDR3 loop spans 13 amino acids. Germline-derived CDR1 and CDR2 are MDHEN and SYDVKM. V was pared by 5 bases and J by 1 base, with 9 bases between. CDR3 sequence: CASSQDVSYEQYF. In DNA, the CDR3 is TGTGCCAGCAGTCAGGACGTTTCCTACGAGCAGTACTTC.

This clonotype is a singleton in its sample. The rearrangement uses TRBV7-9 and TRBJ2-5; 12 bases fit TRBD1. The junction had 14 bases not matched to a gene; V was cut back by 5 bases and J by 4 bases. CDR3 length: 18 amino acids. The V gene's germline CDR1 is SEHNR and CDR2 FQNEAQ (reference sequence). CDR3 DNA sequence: TGTGCCAGCAGCCAAGACGAACCGGGACAGGGGGCCTCAGAGACCCAGTACTTC. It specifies CASSQDEPGQGASETQYF.

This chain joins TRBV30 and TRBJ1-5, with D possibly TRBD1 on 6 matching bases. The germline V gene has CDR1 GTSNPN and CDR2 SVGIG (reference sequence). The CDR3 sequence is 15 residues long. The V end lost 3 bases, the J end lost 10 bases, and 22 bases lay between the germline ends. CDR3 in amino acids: CAWSEGRGGSEPQHF. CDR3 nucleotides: TGTGCCTGGAGCGAGGGGAGGGGGGGAAGCGAACCCCAGCATTTT.

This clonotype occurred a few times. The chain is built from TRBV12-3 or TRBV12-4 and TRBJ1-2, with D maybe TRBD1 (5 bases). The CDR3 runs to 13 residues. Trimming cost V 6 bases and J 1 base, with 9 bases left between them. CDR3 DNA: TGTGCCAGCAGCATACAGGATAACTATGGCTACACCTTC. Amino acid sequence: CASSIQDNYGYTF.

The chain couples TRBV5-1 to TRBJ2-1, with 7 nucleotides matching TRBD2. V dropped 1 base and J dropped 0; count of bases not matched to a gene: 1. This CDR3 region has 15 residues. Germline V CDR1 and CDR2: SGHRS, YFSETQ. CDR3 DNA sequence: TGCGCCAGCAGCTTGCGGGGGGTCTCCTACAATGAGCAGTTCTTC. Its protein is CASSLRGVSYNEQFF.

The CDR3 sequence is CASSDRANSPLHF. DNA of the CDR3: TGTGCCAGCAGCGACAGAGCTAATTCACCCCTCCACTTT. The rearrangement joins TRBV28 to TRBJ1-6; D may be TRBD1 (5 bases). V lost 6 bases, J lost 6 bases, and 9 bases lay in between. CDR1 is MDHEN and CDR2 is SYDVKM in the germline V gene. CDR3 length: 13 residues.

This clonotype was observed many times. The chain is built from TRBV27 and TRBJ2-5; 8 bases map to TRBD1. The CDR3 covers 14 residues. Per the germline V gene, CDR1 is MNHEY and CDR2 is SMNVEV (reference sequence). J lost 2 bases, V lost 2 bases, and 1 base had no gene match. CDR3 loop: CASSLDRGQETQYF. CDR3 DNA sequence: TGTGCCAGCAGTTTAGACAGGGGACAAGAGACCCAGTACTTC.

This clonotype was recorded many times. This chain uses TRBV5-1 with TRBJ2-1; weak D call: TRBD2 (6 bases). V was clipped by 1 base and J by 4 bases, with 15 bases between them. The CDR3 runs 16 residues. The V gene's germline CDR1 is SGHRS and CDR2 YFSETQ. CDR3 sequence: CASSLRSGSVYNEQFF. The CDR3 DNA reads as TGCGCCAGCAGCTTGCGCTCCGGGAGCGTTTACAATGAGCAGTTCTTC.

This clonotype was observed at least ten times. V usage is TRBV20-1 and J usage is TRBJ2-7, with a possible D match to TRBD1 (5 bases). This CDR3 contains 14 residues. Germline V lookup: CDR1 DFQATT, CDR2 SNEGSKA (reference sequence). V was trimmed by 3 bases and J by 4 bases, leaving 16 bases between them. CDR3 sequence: CSASEQGANYEQYF. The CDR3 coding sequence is TGCAGTGCTAGTGAACAAGGGGCTAATTACGAGCAGTACTTC.

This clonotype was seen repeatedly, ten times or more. The CDR3 reads CASSPKGLDSTDTQYF. CDR3 DNA: TGTGCCAGCAGTCCAAAAGGATTAGACAGCACAGATACGCAGTATTTT. The V call is TRBV2, the J call TRBJ2-3, with D unclear. CDR1 SNHLY and CDR2 FYNNEI come from the germline V gene. Trimming shortened V by 5 bases and J by 0 bases, and 15 bases separated the two germline ends. The CDR3 has 16 amino acids.

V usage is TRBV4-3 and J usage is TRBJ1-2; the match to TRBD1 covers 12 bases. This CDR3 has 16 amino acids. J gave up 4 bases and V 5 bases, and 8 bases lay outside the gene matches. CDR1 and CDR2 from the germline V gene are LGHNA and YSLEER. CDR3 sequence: CASSRDRGRRSYGYTF. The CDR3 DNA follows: TGCGCCAGCAGCAGGGACAGGGGGCGCAGAAGCTATGGCTACACCTTC.

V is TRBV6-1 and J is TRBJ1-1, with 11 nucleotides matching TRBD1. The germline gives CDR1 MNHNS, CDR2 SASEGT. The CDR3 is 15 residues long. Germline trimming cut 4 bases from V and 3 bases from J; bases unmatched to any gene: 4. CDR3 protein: CASSGTGGRYTEAFF. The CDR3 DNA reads TGTGCCAGCAGTGGGACAGGGGGCCGGTACACTGAAGCTTTCTTT.

The chain's CDR3 is CASGGNEKLFF. The CDR3 bases are TGTGCCAGCGGTGGTAATGAAAAACTGTTTTTT. This chain links TRBV9 with TRBJ1-4, with D uncertain. The V gene's germline CDR1 is SGDLS and CDR2 YYNGEE. CDR3 length equals 11 residues. Trimming removed 7 bases at V and 4 bases at J, with 5 bases between.